This passage covers 28 T cell receptor beta chains from one sample sequenced in a study. TCRdb reprocessed the RT-PCR reads with MiXCR, giving one entry per CDR3 protein. Of more than 550,000 distinct CDR3 sequences in the sample, approximately 15% were seen once. The sample was memory CD4+ T cells from blood. The receptors stem from a female donor in good health, serving as a healthy control.

Only a few counts were recorded for this clonotype. V gene TRBV10-3 combines with J gene TRBJ1-4; D is ambiguous. This CDR3 has 17 amino acids. Germline V CDR1 and CDR2: ENHRY, SYGVKD. Trimming removed 0 bases from V and 2 bases from J, with 13 bases in between. The CDR3 bases are TGTGCCATCAGTGAGTCGTCGGGTATGGGGACTAATGAAAAACTGTTTTTT. Its protein is CAISESSGMGTNEKLFF.

This clonotype has more than one count but fewer than ten. V and J are TRBV6-1 and TRBJ1-1; possibly TRBD1 for D (6 bases). The CDR3 is 13 amino acids. Germline V lookup: CDR1 MNHNS, CDR2 SASEGT. V was cut by 0 bases and J by 11 bases, with 13 bases left in between. The DNA for the CDR3 is TGTGCCAGCAGTGAAGCGGGGGGGCGGGCGGCTTTCTTT. This translates into CASSEAGGRAAFF.

The V gene is TRBV6-2 or TRBV6-3, the J gene TRBJ1-1; 7 bases are a match to TRBD1. CDR3 size: 18 residues. The V and J ends lost 6 bases and 2 bases, in that order; junction bases with no gene match: 18. CDR1 and CDR2 (germline): MNHEY, SVGEGT. In nucleotides, the CDR3 is TGTGCCAGCAGAGGCCTGACTGACGACAGGGTGAGAAACACTGAAGCTTTCTTT. This encodes CASRGLTDDRVRNTEAFF.

This clonotype came up many times. The gene calls are TRBV6-1 and TRBJ2-7; no reliable D call. V was pared by 8 bases and J by 0 bases, with 17 bases between. This CDR3 is 15 amino acids long. Germline CDR1 MNHNS, CDR2 SASEGT. The chain's CDR3 is CASRLIYTPSYEQYF. CDR3 bases: TGTGCCAGCCGACTTATTTATACCCCCTCCTACGAGCAGTACTTC.

This clonotype was detected a few times. The chain combines TRBV6-6 with TRBJ2-5; D is undetermined. CDR3 size: 14 residues. Germline V gene data show CDR1 as MNHNY and CDR2 as SVGAGI (reference sequence). The germline V and J ends were trimmed by 6 bases and 2 bases, with 13 bases remaining between them. CDR3 sequence (DNA): TGTGCCAGCAGGGGAAGGGCGGTACAAGAGACCCAGTACTTC. It is translated as CASRGRAVQETQYF.

This clonotype was seen repeatedly, ten times or more. The chain is built from TRBV24-1 and TRBJ2-7; D gene ambiguous. Looked up from germline, CDR1 is KGHDR and CDR2 is SFDVKD. There are 12 residues in the CDR3. V shed 7 bases and J shed 6 bases, with 12 bases lying between them. The DNA for the CDR3 is TGTGCCACCAGGGGGTTCGACGGCGAGCAGTACTTC. This sequence encodes CATRGFDGEQYF.

The chain carries TRBV20-1 and TRBJ1-2, with a tentative D call TRBD1 (6 bases). Trimming took off 6 bases at V and 1 base at J, with 12 bases between the two ends. Germline-derived CDR1 and CDR2 are DFQATT and SNEGSKA (reference sequence). The CDR3 loop spans 13 amino acids. The CDR3 reads CSAFMDSNYGYTF. CDR3 coding DNA: TGCAGTGCGTTCATGGACAGTAACTATGGCTACACCTTC.

This clonotype appeared a few times. This chain uses TRBV19 with TRBJ2-7; D is uncertain. The germline V and J ends were trimmed by 5 bases and 9 bases, with 20 bases remaining between them. Per the germline V gene, CDR1 is LNHDA and CDR2 is SQIVND (reference sequence). The CDR3 sequence is 14 residues long. The CDR3 sequence: CASSPQISSSRQYF. The DNA for the CDR3 is TGTGCCAGTAGTCCACAGATATCCTCTTCTCGGCAGTACTTC.

V usage is TRBV3-1 and J usage is TRBJ2-1; D gene unclear. The germline V gene has CDR1 LGHDT and CDR2 YNNKEL (reference sequence). Trimming pared 1 base from V and 7 bases from J, leaving 14 bases between. The CDR3 has 15 amino acids. The CDR3 region is CASSQGPLGGNEQFF. DNA for the CDR3: TGTGCCAGCAGCCAAGGACCCCTAGGCGGAAATGAGCAGTTCTTC.

This clonotype was seen only a few times. The CDR3 region is CASSLRLSFQETQYF. The CDR3 region has the DNA TGTGCCAGCAGCCTCCGTCTCTCATTTCAAGAGACCCAGTACTTC. The gene calls are TRBV11-2 and TRBJ2-5; D is uncertain. Germline CDR1 is SGHAT and CDR2 is FQNNGV. V lost 5 bases and J 2 bases, leaving 15 bases between the germline ends. The CDR3 sequence is 15 residues long.

As DNA, the CDR3 is TGTGCCAGCAGCCCCTGGACAGGGGGTGAAGATACGCAGTATTTT. Encoded protein: CASSPWTGGEDTQYF. The chain carries TRBV3-1 and TRBJ2-3; 10 bases are shared with TRBD1. The CDR3 length is 15 residues. Germline CDR1 LGHDT, CDR2 YNNKEL (reference sequence). The V and J ends lost 4 bases and 5 bases, in that order; junction bases with no gene match: 6.

The rearrangement uses TRBV24-1 and TRBJ2-1; 11 bases are a match to TRBD2. The germline CDR1 and CDR2 sequences are KGHDR and SFDVKD. This CDR3 has 17 residues. V lost 3 bases to trimming and J lost 4 bases; unmatched junction nucleotides: 7. The CDR3 is CATSDGTGTSGYNEQFF. The CDR3 coding sequence is TGTGCCACCAGTGATGGGACCGGGACTAGCGGATACAATGAGCAGTTCTTC.

Only a few counts were recorded for this clonotype. J is TRBJ2-6 and V is TRBV20-1; possibly TRBD1 for D (6 bases). The CDR3 extends over 16 amino acids. Germline V gene sequence: CDR1 DFQATT, CDR2 SNEGSKA (reference sequence). With 1 base removed from V and 2 bases from J, the gap between germline ends came to 12 bases. The CDR3 protein is CSARVNRAAGANVLTF. The CDR3 DNA sequence: TGCAGTGCTAGAGTCAACAGGGCGGCTGGGGCCAACGTCCTGACTTTC.

The gene calls are TRBV5-6 and TRBJ1-1; a possible D gene is TRBD1 (6 bases). Germline V gene lookup returns CDR1 SGHDT and CDR2 YYEEEE. Trimming stripped 0 bases from V and 3 bases from J, with 9 bases between. CDR3 size: 14 residues. The CDR3 region is CASSLANRDTEAFF. DNA for the CDR3: TGTGCCAGCAGCTTGGCCAACAGGGACACTGAAGCTTTCTTT.

This clonotype appeared a few times. The chain carries TRBV5-5 and TRBJ2-7; 9 bases line up with TRBD1. The CDR3 length is 17 residues. Germline V gene data show CDR1 as SGHKS and CDR2 as YYEKEE (reference sequence). J gave up 3 bases and V 1 base, and 11 bases lay outside the gene matches. The CDR3 sequence: CASSLRRTGQGIYEQYF. Here the CDR3 DNA reads TGTGCCAGCAGCTTGCGGAGAACGGGACAGGGCATCTACGAGCAGTACTTC.

This chain connects TRBV6-5 to TRBJ1-3; D gene unclear. Trimming shortened V by 2 bases and J by 3 bases, and 8 bases separated the two germline ends. The length of the CDR3 is 14 residues. Germline CDR1 is MNHEY and CDR2 is SVGAGI. The CDR3: CASSYKEYGNTIYF. CDR3 DNA sequence: TGTGCCAGCAGTTACAAGGAGTATGGAAACACCATATATTTT.

The sample holds many counts of this clonotype. The CDR3 is CSARVPGQGGQETQYF. For the CDR3, the DNA is TGCAGTGCTAGAGTTCCGGGACAGGGGGGCCAAGAGACCCAGTACTTC. The rearrangement joins TRBV20-1 to TRBJ2-5; TRBD1 agrees at 11 bases. The junction had 5 bases not matched to a gene; V was cut back by 1 base and J by 1 base. The germline gives CDR1 DFQATT, CDR2 SNEGSKA (reference sequence). The CDR3 extends over 16 amino acids.

This clonotype was detected ten times or more. CDR3 bases: TGCGCCAGCAGTGTGCAGGGCGGCGGCACTGAAGCTTTCTTT. It specifies CASSVQGGGTEAFF. This chain connects TRBV10-2 to TRBJ1-1, with a tentative D call TRBD1 (5 bases). The CDR3 spans 14 residues. The V and J ends lost 4 bases and 4 bases respectively, with 13 bases between them. The germline CDR1 and CDR2 sequences are WSHSY and SAAADI.

The chain joins TRBV11-2 to TRBJ2-3; 9 bases match TRBD1. The CDR3 has 15 residues. The V and J ends lost 7 bases and 3 bases, in that order; junction bases with no gene match: 8. The germline V gene encodes CDR1 SGHAT and CDR2 FQNNGV. The CDR3 nucleotides read TGTGCCAGCATGAGGACAGGGGTTGGGACAGATACGCAGTATTTT. Its translation: CASMRTGVGTDTQYF.

This clonotype was observed at least ten times. The gene calls are TRBV5-6 and TRBJ2-7; TRBD1 aligns across 8 bases. This CDR3 contains 14 residues. J lost 0 bases, V lost 4 bases, and 3 bases had no gene match. In germline, CDR1 is SGHDT, CDR2 YYEEEE. The CDR3 DNA sequence: TGTGCCAGCAGCACGGACAGGGACTCCTACGAGCAGTACTTC. Translation gives CASSTDRDSYEQYF.

The gene calls are TRBV20-1 and TRBJ1-1; D perhaps matches TRBD1 (5 bases). V lost 5 bases and J lost 5, with 18 bases in between. The germline gives CDR1 DFQATT, CDR2 SNEGSKA (reference sequence). CDR3 length: 14 residues. The CDR3, as DNA: TGCAGTGCTCCAGGGAAACGGGTCGGAACTGAAGCTTTCTTT. Translation gives CSAPGKRVGTEAFF.

This clonotype was picked up a small number of times. CDR3 bases: TGCAGCGCCTTGCCCAGGGGGCGCATCACTGAAGCTTTCTTT. Translated: CSALPRGRITEAFF. The chain uses TRBV29-1 and TRBJ1-1, with 8 bases matching TRBD1. V was pared by 7 bases and J by 4 bases, with 11 bases of the junction left unmatched. Germline loops: CDR1 SQVTM, CDR2 ANQGSEA. The CDR3 is 14 residues long.

This clonotype was found a few times. V usage is TRBV30 and J usage is TRBJ1-6, with D tentatively TRBD1 (5 bases). The germline V gene encodes CDR1 GTSNPN and CDR2 SVGIG (reference sequence). This CDR3 region has 14 residues. Between the trimmed V and J ends, which lost 4 bases and 9 bases, there was a span of 16 bases. The CDR3 DNA reads as TGTGCCTGGAATGTGGGGGGGAGAGTTTCACCCCTCCACTTT. As protein: CAWNVGGRVSPLHF. Together with reference TRBV30 and TRBJ1-6, the CDR3 gives the full variable domain: SQTIHQWPATLVQPVGSPLSLECTVEGTSNPNLYWYRQAAGRGLQLLFYSVGIGQISSEVPQNLSASRPQDRQFILSSKKLLLSDSGFYLCAWNVGGRVSPLHFGNGTRLTVT.

A word on this clonotype: One junction end does not reproduce the germline sequence, and a read error may be involved. The chain has TRBV28 and TRBJ2-1, with TRBD1 matching over 7 bases. This CDR3 spans 14 amino acids. Germline CDR1 is MDHEN and CDR2 is SYDVKM. CDR3 amino acids: CASSSGNRGNGQFF. As DNA, the CDR3 is TGTGCCAGCTCATCCGGAAACAGGGGAAATGGGCAGTTCTTC.

On this clonotype itself: With a much larger clone just one base away, this may be a read error. This chain joins TRBV10-3 and TRBJ2-1; 8 bases map to TRBD2. The germline V gene encodes CDR1 ENHRY and CDR2 SYGVKD. The CDR3 consists of 17 residues. The V and J ends lost 11 bases and 0 bases, in that order; junction bases with no gene match: 15. CDR3 loop: CAAGSRTGLDSYNEQFF. The CDR3 nucleotides read TGTGCCGCCGGATCCCGGACGGGACTAGACTCCTACAATGAGCAGTTCTTC.

The CDR3 DNA follows: TGTGCCAGTAGTAAGACAGGATTTCAGACGGCCTACGAGCAGTACTTC. Translated: CASSKTGFQTAYEQYF. The gene calls are TRBV19 and TRBJ2-7; perhaps TRBD1 as D (6 bases). Germline V gives CDR1 LNHDA, CDR2 SQIVND (reference sequence). The CDR3 covers 16 residues. V was trimmed by 4 bases and J by 2 bases, leaving 18 bases between them.

This clonotype came up many times. The gene calls are TRBV5-1 and TRBJ2-1, with D possibly matching TRBD1 (5 bases). The CDR3 runs to 15 residues. The V gene's germline CDR1 is SGHRS and CDR2 YFSETQ. V dropped 0 bases and J dropped 5 bases, with 12 bases sitting between them. CDR3 protein: CASSLEGFSHNEQFF. In DNA form, the CDR3 reads TGCGCCAGCAGCTTGGAGGGGTTCAGCCACAATGAGCAGTTCTTC.

The chain joins TRBV2 to TRBJ2-7; D may match TRBD1 or TRBD2 (6 bases each). In germline, CDR1 is SNHLY, CDR2 FYNNEI. Trimming left V 2 bases short and J 0 bases short, with 8 bases between. The CDR3 extends over 14 amino acids. The CDR3 DNA reads as TGTGCCAGCAGTGAACGGGGGCTCTCCTACGAGCAGTACTTC. Translating it yields CASSERGLSYEQYF.